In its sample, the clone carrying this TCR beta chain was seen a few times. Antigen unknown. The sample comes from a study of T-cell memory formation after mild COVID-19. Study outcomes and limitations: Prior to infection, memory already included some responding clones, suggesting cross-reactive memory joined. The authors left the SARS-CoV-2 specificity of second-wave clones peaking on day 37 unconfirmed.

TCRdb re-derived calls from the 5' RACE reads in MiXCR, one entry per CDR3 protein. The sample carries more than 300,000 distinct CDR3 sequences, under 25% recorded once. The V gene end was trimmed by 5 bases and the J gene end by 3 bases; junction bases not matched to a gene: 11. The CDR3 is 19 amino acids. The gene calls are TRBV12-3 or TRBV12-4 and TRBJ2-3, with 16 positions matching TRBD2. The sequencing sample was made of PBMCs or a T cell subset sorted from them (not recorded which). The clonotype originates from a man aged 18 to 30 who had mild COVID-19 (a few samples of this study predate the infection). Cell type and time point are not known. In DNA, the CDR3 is TGTGCCAGCAGTCCCAGGGCCGGGACTAGCGGGGGGGCGACAGATACGCAGTATTTT. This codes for CASSPRAGTSGGATDTQYF.